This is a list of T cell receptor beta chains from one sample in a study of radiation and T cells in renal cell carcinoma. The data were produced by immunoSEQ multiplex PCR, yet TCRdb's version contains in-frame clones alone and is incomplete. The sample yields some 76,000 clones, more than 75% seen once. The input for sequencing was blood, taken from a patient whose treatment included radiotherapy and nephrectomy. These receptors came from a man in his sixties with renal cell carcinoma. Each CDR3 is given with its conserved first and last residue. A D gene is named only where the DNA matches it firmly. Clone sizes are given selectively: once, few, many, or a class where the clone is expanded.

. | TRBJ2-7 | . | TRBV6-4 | CASSGAPLRSSYEQYF | TGTGCCAGCAGTGGGGCCCCCCTTCGGAGCTCCTACGAGCAGTACTTC
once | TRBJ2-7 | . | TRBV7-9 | CASSPIPGDEQYF | TGTGCCAGCAGCCCCATCCCCGGTGACGAGCAGTACTTC
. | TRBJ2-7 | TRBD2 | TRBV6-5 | CASSNTRGGSYEQYF | TGTGCCAGCAGTAATACTCGGGGGGGTTCCTACGAGCAGTACTTC
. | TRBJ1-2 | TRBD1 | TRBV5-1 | CASSPAGGNYGYTF | TGCGCCAGCAGCCCAGCAGGGGGGAACTATGGCTACACCTTC
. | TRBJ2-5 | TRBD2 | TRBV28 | CASSTGGGPWETQYF | TGTGCCAGCAGCACGGGGGGAGGGCCGTGGGAGACCCAGTACTTC
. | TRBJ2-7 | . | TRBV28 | CASRLTTEQYF | TGTGCCAGCAGGCTTACTACCGAGCAGTACTTC
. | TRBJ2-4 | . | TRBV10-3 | CAISEATKNIQYF | TGTGCCATCAGTGAGGCGACAAAAAACATTCAGTACTTC
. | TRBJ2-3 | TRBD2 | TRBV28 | CASSSGTSGRWGTDTQYF | TGTGCCAGCAGTTCCGGGACTAGCGGGAGATGGGGCACAGATACGCAGTATTTT
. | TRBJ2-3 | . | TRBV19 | CASSINRNTDTQYF | TGTGCCAGTAGTATAAACAGAAACACAGATACGCAGTATTTT
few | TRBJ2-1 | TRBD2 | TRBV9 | CASSVGAGGGYNEQFF | TGTGCCAGCAGCGTGGGAGCGGGAGGGGGTTACAATGAGCAGTTCTTC
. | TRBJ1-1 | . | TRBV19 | CASSPTGSVGAEAFF | TGTGCCAGTAGTCCAACCGGGAGCGTGGGTGCTGAAGCTTTCTTT
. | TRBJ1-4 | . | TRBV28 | CASTGIRENEKLFF | TGTGCCAGCACAGGGATAAGGGAAAATGAAAAACTGTTTTTT
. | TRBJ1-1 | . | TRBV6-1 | CASSITENTEAFF | TGTGCCAGCAGTATAACAGAGAACACTGAAGCTTTCTTT
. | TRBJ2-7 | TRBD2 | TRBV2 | CASTEGSGSYEQYF | TGTGCCAGCACCGAAGGTAGCGGGAGCTACGAGCAGTACTTC
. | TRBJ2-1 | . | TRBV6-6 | CASSYAQGYTEQFF | TGTGCCAGCAGTTACGCTCAGGGGTATACTGAGCAGTTCTTC
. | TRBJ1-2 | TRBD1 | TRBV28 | CASRRQGEVYGYTF | TGTGCCAGCAGGAGACAGGGGGAGGTCTATGGCTACACCTTC
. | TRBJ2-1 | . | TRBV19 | CASSLLPGLDNEQFF | TGTGCCAGTAGTTTGCTTCCGGGACTGGACAATGAGCAGTTCTTC
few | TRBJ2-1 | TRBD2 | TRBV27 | CASSLSRTSGTSYNEQFF | TGTGCCAGCAGTTTAAGCCGGACTAGCGGTACGTCCTACAATGAGCAGTTCTTC
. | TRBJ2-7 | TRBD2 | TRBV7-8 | CASSPSGRASSYEQYF | TGTGCCAGCAGCCCGAGCGGGAGGGCCAGTTCCTACGAGCAGTACTTC
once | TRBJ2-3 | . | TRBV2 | CASLEGGPTDTQYF | TGTGCCAGCCTCGAGGGGGGTCCCACAGATACGCAGTATTTT
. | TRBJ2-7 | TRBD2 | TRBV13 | CASSLLAGASYEQYF | TGTGCCAGCAGCTTACTAGCGGGAGCCTCCTACGAGCAGTACTTC
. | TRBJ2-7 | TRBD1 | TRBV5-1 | CASSLEYGTGVYEQYF | TGCGCCAGCAGCTTGGAATACGGGACAGGGGTCTACGAGCAGTACTTC
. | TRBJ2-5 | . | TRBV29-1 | CSVDQETQYF | TGCAGCGTAGATCAAGAGACCCAGTACTTC
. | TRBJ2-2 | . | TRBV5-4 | CASSYGGMNTGELFF | TGTGCCAGCAGCTACGGTGGGATGAACACCGGGGAGCTGTTTTTT
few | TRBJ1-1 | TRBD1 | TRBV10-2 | CASSEYNRGGTEAFF | TGCGCCAGCAGTGAGTACAACAGGGGGGGGACTGAAGCTTTCTTT
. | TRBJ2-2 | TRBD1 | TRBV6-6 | CASSPRDRGLGGELFF | TGTGCCAGCAGTCCGAGGGACAGGGGGCTAGGCGGGGAGCTGTTTTTT
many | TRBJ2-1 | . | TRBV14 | CASSQERGTGNEQFF | TGTGCCAGCAGCCAAGAGAGGGGGACTGGCAATGAGCAGTTCTTC
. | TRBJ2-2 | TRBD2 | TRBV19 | CACGRNTGELFF | TGTGCCTGCGGGAGGAACACCGGGGAGCTGTTTTTT
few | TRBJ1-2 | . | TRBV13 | CASSSAGAYYGYTF | TGTGCCAGCAGCTCCGCCGGGGCTTACTATGGCTACACCTTC
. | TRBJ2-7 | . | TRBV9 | CASSVGDLPTGQYF | TGTGCCAGCAGCGTAGGGGACCTCCCTACGGGGCAGTACTTC
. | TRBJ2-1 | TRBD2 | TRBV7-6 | CASSSKAGGRYNEQFF | TGTGCCAGCAGCTCCAAAGCGGGAGGGCGGTACAATGAGCAGTTCTTC
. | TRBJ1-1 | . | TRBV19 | CASRDQGNTEAFF | TGTGCCAGTAGGGATCAGGGGAACACTGAAGCTTTCTTT
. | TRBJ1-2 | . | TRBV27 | CASSLSNSYGYTF | TGTGCCAGCAGTTTATCGAACAGCTATGGCTACACCTTC
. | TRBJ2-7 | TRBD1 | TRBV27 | CASSSRQGVGYEQYF | TGTGCCAGCAGTTCCCGACAGGGGGTTGGTTACGAGCAGTACTTC
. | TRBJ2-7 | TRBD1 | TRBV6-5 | CASSWTGPTYEQYF | TGTGCCAGCAGTTGGACAGGGCCAACCTACGAGCAGTACTTC
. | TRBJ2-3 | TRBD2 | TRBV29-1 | CSVEDPTSGRAPDTQYF | TGCAGCGTTGAGGACCCCACTAGCGGGAGGGCCCCAGATACGCAGTATTTT
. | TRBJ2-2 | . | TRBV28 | CASSLIQGPAGELFF | TGTGCCAGCAGTTTAATACAGGGTCCTGCCGGGGAGCTGTTTTTT
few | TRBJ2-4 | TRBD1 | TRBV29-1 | CSVEGQGINIQYF | TGCAGCGTTGAGGGACAGGGAATAAACATTCAGTACTTC
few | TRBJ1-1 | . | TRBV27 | CASKKGNKFTEAFF | TGTGCCAGCAAGAAGGGCAATAAGTTCACTGAAGCTTTCTTT
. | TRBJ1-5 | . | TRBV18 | CASSPRQGGISNQPQHF | TGTGCCAGCTCACCGCGGCAGGGAGGGATTAGCAATCAGCCCCAGCATTTT
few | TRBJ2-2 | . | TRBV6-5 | CASSYLTGRGTGELFF | TGTGCCAGCAGTTACTTAACAGGGCGAGGCACCGGGGAGCTGTTTTTT
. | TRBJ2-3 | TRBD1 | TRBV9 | CASSPEGGTGTNTDTQYF | TGTGCCAGCAGCCCCGAGGGGGGGACAGGGACTAACACAGATACGCAGTATTTT
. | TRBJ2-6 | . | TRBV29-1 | CSVVYRVPLSGANVLTF | TGCAGCGTGGTTTACAGGGTTCCGCTCTCTGGGGCCAACGTCCTGACTTTC
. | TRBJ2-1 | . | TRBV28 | CASSMDSSYNEQFF | TGTGCCAGCAGTATGGACAGCTCCTACAATGAGCAGTTCTTC